A selection of T cell receptor beta chains follows, all from one sample in a study of shared clonotypes between healthy human individuals. Using immunoSEQ multiplex PCR, the repertoire was profiled, and TCRdb retains in-frame clones only, with some absent. This sample has about 1 million clones, with about three quarters found just once. Material for sequencing was memory CD4+ T cells sorted from blood. These receptors were taken from a man between 18 and 29 years old in good health. CDR3s leave out the opening cysteine and the closing phenylalanine or tryptophan.

j_call | v_call | cdr3_aa
TRBJ1-3 | TRBV19 | ASLPRAAGNTIY
TRBJ1-3 | TRBV19 | ASTHTGTGAGNTIY
TRBJ1-5 | TRBV19 | ASSIQGARNQPQH
TRBJ1-2 | TRBV6-5 | ASSPAVGGNYGYT
TRBJ2-7 | TRBV29-1 | SVRTSEGTHEQY
TRBJ1-1 | TRBV28 | ASSLWGGGAAEAF
TRBJ2-4 | TRBV19 | ASSLQGAGAKNIQY
TRBJ2-2 | TRBV15 | ATSRVEDRGELF
TRBJ1-1 | TRBV5-1 | ASSPRQGARTEAF
TRBJ1-1 | TRBV19 | ASSYWADTEAF
TRBJ2-1 | TRBV15 | ATSRDRGAYNEQF
TRBJ2-7 | TRBV12-5 | ASGEPRTEQY
TRBJ2-3 | TRBV5-5 | ASSPEGHRTDTQY